These T cell receptor beta chains were read from a single sample in a study of blood T cell repertoires in COVID-19. Assay: immunoSEQ multiplex PCR; the TCRdb copy retains only in-frame clones and omits some. The sample contains hundreds of thousands of clones, 85% to 90% of which appear only once. Sequenced material: peripheral blood. The receptors were sampled from a woman aged 30 to 39 with COVID-19, enrolled during active disease. CDR3s include the opening cysteine and the closing phenylalanine or tryptophan. The D gene is left open where the match is weak. A clone size is listed for some rows: how often the clone was seen (once, few, many), or a class if it is expanded.

cdr3_nt: TGTGCCAGCAGTTTTTTTCTTTCTGGGAGCCAGCCCCAGCATTTT
cdr3_aa: CASSFFLSGSQPQHF
d_call: -
cdr3_length: 15
v_call: TRBV28
j_call: TRBJ1-5
clone_size: -

cdr3_nt: TGTGCCAGCAGCCCGAGACAGGGGACAGATACGCAGTATTTT
cdr3_aa: CASSPRQGTDTQYF
d_call: TRBD1
cdr3_length: 14
v_call: TRBV3-1/TRBV3-2
j_call: TRBJ2-3
clone_size: -

cdr3_nt: TGTGCCAGCAGGCAGGGGGGTTATAGCAATCAGCCCCAGCATTTT
cdr3_aa: CASRQGGYSNQPQHF
d_call: TRBD1
cdr3_length: 15
v_call: TRBV7-8
j_call: TRBJ1-5
clone_size: -

cdr3_nt: TGTGCCAGCAGTTCGATGACAGGTGCCCATTGGAGTGAGCAGTTCTTC
cdr3_aa: CASSSMTGAHWSEQFF
d_call: -
cdr3_length: 16
v_call: TRBV28
j_call: TRBJ2-1
clone_size: -

cdr3_nt: TGCAGTGCTAGTGGTCTGTCGTTCGGGGAGCCCCAGCATTTT
cdr3_aa: CSASGLSFGEPQHF
d_call: -
cdr3_length: 14
v_call: TRBV20-1
j_call: TRBJ1-5
clone_size: -

cdr3_nt: TGCAGCGTTCGTCCGACTGGAAACAATGAGCAGTTCTTC
cdr3_aa: CSVRPTGNNEQFF
d_call: -
cdr3_length: 13
v_call: TRBV29-1
j_call: TRBJ2-1
clone_size: once

cdr3_nt: TGTGCCAGCAGTAGAGGATCCCCCTACGAGCAGTACTTC
cdr3_aa: CASSRGSPYEQYF
d_call: -
cdr3_length: 13
v_call: TRBV12-3/TRBV12-4
j_call: TRBJ2-7
clone_size: -

cdr3_nt: TGTGCCAGCAGTTTAGCAGCGGGAGGGCCGTGGGAGCAGTTCTTC
cdr3_aa: CASSLAAGGPWEQFF
d_call: TRBD2
cdr3_length: 15
v_call: TRBV27
j_call: TRBJ2-1
clone_size: -

cdr3_nt: TGTGCCAGCAGGAAGGGGACTAGCGGGAGCAATGAGCAGTTCTTC
cdr3_aa: CASRKGTSGSNEQFF
d_call: TRBD2
cdr3_length: 15
v_call: TRBV2
j_call: TRBJ2-1
clone_size: -

cdr3_nt: TGTGCCTGGAGTGTAGGGGCCTACGAGCAGTACTTC
cdr3_aa: CAWSVGAYEQYF
d_call: -
cdr3_length: 12
v_call: TRBV30
j_call: TRBJ2-7
clone_size: -

cdr3_nt: TGTGCCAGCAGCCAAGTCCAGGGTCCGGGCATGAATGAGCAGTTCTTC
cdr3_aa: CASSQVQGPGMNEQFF
d_call: -
cdr3_length: 16
v_call: TRBV3-1/TRBV3-2
j_call: TRBJ2-1
clone_size: -

cdr3_nt: TGTGCCAGCAGTGAACAAGGACAGGAGCGAGCTTTCTTT
cdr3_aa: CASSEQGQERAFF
d_call: TRBD1
cdr3_length: 13
v_call: TRBV2
j_call: TRBJ1-1
clone_size: -

cdr3_nt: TGTGCCAGTCAAGGACAGGGAGATTCACCCCTCCACTTT
cdr3_aa: CASQGQGDSPLHF
d_call: TRBD1
cdr3_length: 13
v_call: TRBV19
j_call: TRBJ1-6
clone_size: -

cdr3_nt: TGCGCCAGCAGCTTAACAGGGATTTGGGGCACTGAAGCTTTCTTT
cdr3_aa: CASSLTGIWGTEAFF
d_call: -
cdr3_length: 15
v_call: TRBV5-1
j_call: TRBJ1-1
clone_size: -

cdr3_nt: TGTGCCAGCAGTTATGTGGGGCTCGGGACTGAAGCTTTCTTT
cdr3_aa: CASSYVGLGTEAFF
d_call: -
cdr3_length: 14
v_call: TRBV6-5
j_call: TRBJ1-1
clone_size: -

cdr3_nt: TGTGCCACCGGCGGGGCATATGAGCAGTTCTTC
cdr3_aa: CATGGAYEQFF
d_call: -
cdr3_length: 11
v_call: TRBV24-1
j_call: TRBJ2-1
clone_size: -

cdr3_nt: TGTGCCTGGACTACAGGGAGGAACACTGAAGCTTTCTTT
cdr3_aa: CAWTTGRNTEAFF
d_call: -
cdr3_length: 13
v_call: TRBV30
j_call: TRBJ1-1
clone_size: -

cdr3_nt: TGTGCCAGCAGTTACCTAGACAGGGGGTACTTTGAAGCTTTCTTT
cdr3_aa: CASSYLDRGYFEAFF
d_call: TRBD1
cdr3_length: 15
v_call: TRBV6-5
j_call: TRBJ1-1
clone_size: -

cdr3_nt: TGTGCCAGCAGCTCAGGTCGAGAAAAACTGTTTTTT
cdr3_aa: CASSSGREKLFF
d_call: -
cdr3_length: 12
v_call: TRBV11-2
j_call: TRBJ1-4
clone_size: -

cdr3_nt: TGTGCCACCAAGGGGCAGACGAGCAATCAGCCCCAGCATTTT
cdr3_aa: CATKGQTSNQPQHF
d_call: -
cdr3_length: 14
v_call: TRBV10-3
j_call: TRBJ1-5
clone_size: -

cdr3_nt: TGTGCCTGGGGGACAGGGGTCAATCAGCCCCAGCATTTT
cdr3_aa: CAWGTGVNQPQHF
d_call: TRBD1
cdr3_length: 13
v_call: TRBV30
j_call: TRBJ1-5
clone_size: -

cdr3_nt: TGCAGTGCTATTCGGGGTGGTGAGCAGTTCTTC
cdr3_aa: CSAIRGGEQFF
d_call: -
cdr3_length: 11
v_call: TRBV20-1
j_call: TRBJ2-1
clone_size: -

cdr3_nt: TGTGCCAGCAGCCTACAGGGGGATTCCTACGAGCAGTACTTC
cdr3_aa: CASSLQGDSYEQYF
d_call: TRBD1
cdr3_length: 14
v_call: TRBV5-5
j_call: TRBJ2-7
clone_size: -

cdr3_nt: TGTGCCAGCAGCACCTCCGGACAGTATAATTCACCCCTCCACTTT
cdr3_aa: CASSTSGQYNSPLHF
d_call: -
cdr3_length: 15
v_call: TRBV7-3
j_call: TRBJ1-6
clone_size: few

cdr3_nt: TGTGCCACCAGTGTTCGGACTAGCGGGAGTAATGAGCAGTTCTTC
cdr3_aa: CATSVRTSGSNEQFF
d_call: TRBD2
cdr3_length: 15
v_call: TRBV24-1
j_call: TRBJ2-1
clone_size: once

cdr3_nt: TGTGCCAGCAGCGTCCCCCGATACTCCGACACTAGCGGGAGACCCTACGAGCAGTACTTC
cdr3_aa: CASSVPRYSDTSGRPYEQYF
d_call: TRBD2
cdr3_length: 20
v_call: TRBV9
j_call: TRBJ2-7
clone_size: -